The present entry profiles one TCR beta chain with its context. The assay was immunoSEQ multiplex PCR, and TCRdb's table has in-frame clones only and misses some. The data hold thousands of clones, with just under 75% observed a single time. The data stem from a study of T cell repertoires in ileal Crohn's disease. Unmatched junction bases numbered 8, after V lost 6 bases and J lost 5 bases. The CDR3 is made up of 15 amino acids. Germline V gives CDR1 MRHNA, CDR2 SNTAGT. The time point here: proximal margin of the surgical specimen (macroscopically non-inflamed). The chain carries TRBV6-4 and TRBJ2-7; 12 nucleotides match TRBD2. The source material was ileal tissue. The sequence came from an adult with Crohn's disease. CDR3 region: CASSQTSGRFNEQYF. The DNA for the CDR3 is TGTGCCAGCAGCCAAACTAGCGGGAGGTTTAACGAGCAGTACTTC.